The present TCR beta chain was sequenced within a study of blood T cell repertoires in COVID-19 (dated by TCRdb to about 2020). The study in broad terms: Samples from collaborators originated in the United States, Italy and Spain and spanned both the acute and convalescent phases of COVID-19. The prospective study material was composed of cDNA or gDNA derived from T cells, B-cell-depleted T cells, or PBMCs. The dataset comprised deeply sampled blood TCRbeta repertoires from subjects exposed to, actively infected with, or recovered from COVID-19. The repertoires were released in a freely available public database meant as a resource for research on the immune response to SARS-CoV-2. The samples were drawn from the first 160 participants of the ongoing ImmuneRACE study and from over 950 subjects provided by 6 global collaborators. The sample metadata nearly always contained a de-identified subject ID, COVID-19 status, age in years and sex. Where available, HLA class I and class II types were taken from metadata supplied by the sample provider and were not determined by assay-based typing. Study-level results and caveats: The quantity of clinical and demographic metadata differed by source and by participant and was supplied without curation.

TCRbeta CDR3 regions were amplified from genomic DNA by means of the immunoSEQ Assay, a bias-controlled multiplex PCR. Regarding the original processing steps: The number of nucleated cells in each sample was estimated from the amplification of reference gene primers within the assay. Sequence reads were collapsed and filtered to measure the absolute abundance of every unique TCRbeta CDR3 rearrangement. For each sample, productive Simpson clonality was calculated as the square root of Simpson's diversity index across productive rearrangements. The table was pulled from immuneACCESS by TCRdb, which kept in-frame rearrangements only. Such tables lose some clones; where checked, under half of the loss comes from unresolved V genes, and the rest has no known cause. V, J and clone size are those of that table, while D and trimming were read from the DNA. This sample comprises under 300,000 clones, 75% to 85% of them detected only once. The top ten clonotypes cover over 10% of the sample.

Each collaborating institution followed its own protocols to collect whole blood in K2EDTA tubes. For TCRbeta analysis, collaborator samples were shipped as frozen whole blood, as isolated PBMCs, or as DNA extracted from either sample type. Its CDR3 holds 15 amino acids, cysteine through phenylalanine. Kept here is only the CDR3 DNA, which spans 45 bases and is read in frame from base 1. V was cut back by 3 bases and J by 2 bases, leaving a gap of 13 bases between them. The CDR1 and CDR2 encoded by the germline V gene (reference sequence) are LNHDA and SQIVND. Of note for this clone: This receptor's antigen is unknown. No per-base quality is available; no much larger clone lies one base away.

This receptor was identified in a woman aged 55 to 70 with active or convalescent COVID-19. The chain employs TRBV19 and TRBJ1-2; 5 matching bases give a weak D call of TRBD1. Sequencing was done on a sample of peripheral blood. The DNA sequence is TGTGCCAGTAGTATGAAGTATACAGGAAACTATGGCTACACCTTC. It is translated as CASSMKYTGNYGYTF.